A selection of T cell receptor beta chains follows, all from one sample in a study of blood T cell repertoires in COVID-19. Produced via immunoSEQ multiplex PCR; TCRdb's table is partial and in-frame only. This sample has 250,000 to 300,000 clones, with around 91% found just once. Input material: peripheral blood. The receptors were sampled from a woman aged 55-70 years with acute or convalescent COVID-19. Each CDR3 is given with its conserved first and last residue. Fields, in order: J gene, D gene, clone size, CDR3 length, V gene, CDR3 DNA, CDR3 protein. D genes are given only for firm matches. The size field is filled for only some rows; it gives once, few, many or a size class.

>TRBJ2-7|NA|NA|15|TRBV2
TGTGCCAGCGGGGGGCTAGCGGAGTGGACCTACGAGCAGTACTTC
CASGGLAEWTYEQYF
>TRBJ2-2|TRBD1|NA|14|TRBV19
TGTGCCAGTCAATCGGGACAGGGGGCCGGGGAGCTGTTTTTT
CASQSGQGAGELFF
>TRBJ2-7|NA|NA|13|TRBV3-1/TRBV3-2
TGTGCCAGCAGCTCTGAGGTGCCCTACGAGCAGTACTTC
CASSSEVPYEQYF
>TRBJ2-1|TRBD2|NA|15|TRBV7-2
TGTGCCAGCAGCTTAGCACTAGCGGGGGGGTATGAGCAGTTCTTC
CASSLALAGGYEQFF
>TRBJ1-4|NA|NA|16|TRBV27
TGTGCCAGCAGTTTAGTGGGGTTGGGAGAAAATGAAAAACTGTTTTTT
CASSLVGLGENEKLFF
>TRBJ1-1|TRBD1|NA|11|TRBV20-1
TGCAGTGCATCTGACAGGGATGAAGCTTTCTTT
CSASDRDEAFF
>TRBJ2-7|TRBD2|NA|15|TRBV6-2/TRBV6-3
TGTGCCAGCAGTGGGACTAGCGGGAGCGGGTACGAGCAGTACTTC
CASSGTSGSGYEQYF
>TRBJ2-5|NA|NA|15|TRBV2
TGTGCCAGCAGTATGGGGAGGGGGGGCCAAGAGACCCAGTACTTC
CASSMGRGGQETQYF
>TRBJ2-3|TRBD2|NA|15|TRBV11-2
TGTGCCAGCAGCATCCAACTAGCGGGCACAGATACGCAGTATTTT
CASSIQLAGTDTQYF
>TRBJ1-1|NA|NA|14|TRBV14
TGTGCCAGCAGCCAAGTGAACGGGGGCACTGAAGCTTTCTTT
CASSQVNGGTEAFF
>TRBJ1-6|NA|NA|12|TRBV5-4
TGTGCCTCTGGGCCACTTAATTCACCCCTCCACTTT
CASGPLNSPLHF
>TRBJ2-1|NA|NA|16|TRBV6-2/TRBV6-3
TGTGCCAGCAGTTACGGCACCGCTTTGGCCCGAAATGAGCAGTTCTTC
CASSYGTALARNEQFF
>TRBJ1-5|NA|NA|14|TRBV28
TGTGCCAGCAGTTTAGGGGGGAGCAATCAGCCCCAGCATTTT
CASSLGGSNQPQHF
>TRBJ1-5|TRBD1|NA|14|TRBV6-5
TGTGCCAGCAGTCCGGACAGGGGGAGGGGCCCCCAGCATTTT
CASSPDRGRGPQHF
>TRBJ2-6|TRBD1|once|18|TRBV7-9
TGTGCCAGCAGCTTAGCGCTAGGACAGGGTTCTGGGGCCAACGTCCTGACTTTC
CASSLALGQGSGANVLTF
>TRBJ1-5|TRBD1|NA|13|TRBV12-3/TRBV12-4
TGTGCCAGCAGTTTAAATTGGGACAGCCACCAGCATTTT
CASSLNWDSHQHF
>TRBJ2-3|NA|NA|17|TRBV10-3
TGTGCCATCAGTGGCAAAAAGGAGGCGGGGAACACAGATACGCAGTATTTT
CAISGKKEAGNTDTQYF
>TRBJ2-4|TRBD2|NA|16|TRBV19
TGTGCCAGTAGTAGGGGACTAGCGGGGGATCTAAACATTCAGTACTTC
CASSRGLAGDLNIQYF
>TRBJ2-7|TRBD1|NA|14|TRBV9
TGTGCCAGCAGCCCGCGGACAGGGTTGGACGAGCAGTACTTC
CASSPRTGLDEQYF
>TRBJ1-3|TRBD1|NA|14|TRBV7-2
TGTGCCAGCAGCCCCCGGGACAGCCGGGACACCATATATTTT
CASSPRDSRDTIYF
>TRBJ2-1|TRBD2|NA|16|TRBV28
TGTGCCAGCAGTTTACCGCCCGGGGGGGGTAGGGATGAGCAGTTCTTC
CASSLPPGGGRDEQFF
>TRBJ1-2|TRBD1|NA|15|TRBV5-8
TGTGCCAGCAGCTTCGGGACAGGGCAGGGCTATGGCTACACCTTC
CASSFGTGQGYGYTF
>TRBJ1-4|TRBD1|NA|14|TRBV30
TGTGCCTGGAGGGACTTCAGGGGGCCGGAAAAACTGTTTTTT
CAWRDFRGPEKLFF
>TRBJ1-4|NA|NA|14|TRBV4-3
TGCGCCAGCAGCCAAGGGCAGGGAAATGAAAAACTGTTTTTT
CASSQGQGNEKLFF
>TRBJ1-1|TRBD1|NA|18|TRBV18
TGTGCCAGCTCGCGCTACCTACAGGGGGAGTCCCACTTCACTGAAGCTTTCTTT
CASSRYLQGESHFTEAFF
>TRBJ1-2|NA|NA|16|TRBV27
TGTGCCAGCAGTTTATCGATAATTACACAGGGCGACGGCTACACCTTC
CASSLSIITQGDGYTF
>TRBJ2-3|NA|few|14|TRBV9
TGTGCCAGCAGCCCTCGACCGGGAGCAGATACGCAGTATTTT
CASSPRPGADTQYF
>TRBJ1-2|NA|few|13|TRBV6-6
TGTGCCAGCAGTTATACACCTGACTATGGCTACACCTTC
CASSYTPDYGYTF
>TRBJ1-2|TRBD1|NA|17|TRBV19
TGTGCCAGTAGCGGGAGGTACAGGGGGCGAGGCGACTATGGCTACACCTTC
CASSGRYRGRGDYGYTF
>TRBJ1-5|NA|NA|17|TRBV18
TGTGCCAGCTCACCACTATTTTCCCGCGGCGGAAATCAGCCCCAGCATTTT
CASSPLFSRGGNQPQHF
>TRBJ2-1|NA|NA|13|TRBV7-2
TGTGCCAGCAGCTCCGACATCTACAATGAGCAGTTCTTC
CASSSDIYNEQFF
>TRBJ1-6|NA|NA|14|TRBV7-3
TGTGCCAGCAGCCTCAGCTCCTATAATTCACCCCTCCACTTT
CASSLSSYNSPLHF
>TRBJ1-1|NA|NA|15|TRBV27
TGTGCCAGCAGTTTATCCCCAGGGGTGAACACTGAAGCTTTCTTT
CASSLSPGVNTEAFF
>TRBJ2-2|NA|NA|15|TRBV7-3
TGTGCCAGCAGCCCACCGGGGGGCCCCGCCGGGGAGCTGTTTTTT
CASSPPGGPAGELFF
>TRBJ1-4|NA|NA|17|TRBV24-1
TGTGCCACCAGTGATTTGACCCCAGGGACAACTAATGAAAAACTGTTTTTT
CATSDLTPGTTNEKLFF
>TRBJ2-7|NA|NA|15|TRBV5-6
TGTGCCAGCAGCTTGGCCGTTAGCGGAAACTACGAGCAGTACTTC
CASSLAVSGNYEQYF
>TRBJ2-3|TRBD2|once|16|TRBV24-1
TGTGCCACCAGTGGTCGGGGCGGGAGTGGCACAGATACGCAGTATTTT
CATSGRGGSGTDTQYF
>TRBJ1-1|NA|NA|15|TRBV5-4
TGTGCCAGCAGCACCAAACAGGGTCCGAACACTGAAGCTTTCTTT
CASSTKQGPNTEAFF
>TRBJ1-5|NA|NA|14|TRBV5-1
TGCGCCAGCAGCCCACAGGGAGGGGATCAGCCCCAGCATTTT
CASSPQGGDQPQHF
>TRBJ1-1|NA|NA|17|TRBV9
TGTGCCAGCAGCGAGATCGGTCGACCGGGGGACCCCACTGAAGCTTTCTTT
CASSEIGRPGDPTEAFF
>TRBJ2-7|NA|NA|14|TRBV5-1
TGCGCCAGCAGCCCCACCGGGGTAATGGGCGAGCAGTACTTC
CASSPTGVMGEQYF
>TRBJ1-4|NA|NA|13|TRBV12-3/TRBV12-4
TGTGCCAGCACCCGGGTTATTGGTGAAAAACTGTTTTTT
CASTRVIGEKLFF
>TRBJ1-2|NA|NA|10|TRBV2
TGTGCCACCAGGGGAGATGGCTACACCTTC
CATRGDGYTF
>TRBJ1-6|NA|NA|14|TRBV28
TGTGCCAGCAGTCCCCCGGGTGAGGGATATGGCCTCCACTTT
CASSPPGEGYGLHF
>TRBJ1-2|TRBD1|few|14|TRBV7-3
TGTGCCAGCAGCCCCGAGACAGGGTTGGATGGCTACACCTTC
CASSPETGLDGYTF
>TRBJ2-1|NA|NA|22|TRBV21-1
NA
CASSKVTSTAGVGGGTYNEQFF
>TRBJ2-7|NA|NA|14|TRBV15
TGTGCCACCAGCACCCCGACGAAGAGAGGCGAGCAGTACTTC
CATSTPTKRGEQYF
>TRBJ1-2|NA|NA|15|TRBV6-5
TGTGCCAGCAGTTCCCCCAGGGGTTACGGATATGGCTACACCTTC
CASSSPRGYGYGYTF
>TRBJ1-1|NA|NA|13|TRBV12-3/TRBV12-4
TGTGCCAGCAGTTCAGGGGCGAACACTGAAGCTTTCTTT
CASSSGANTEAFF
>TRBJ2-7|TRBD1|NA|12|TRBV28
TGTGCCAGCGGACAGGGCGCCTACGAGCAGTACTTC
CASGQGAYEQYF
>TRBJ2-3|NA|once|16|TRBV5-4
TGTGCCAGCAGCGCCGGACTACAGGGGGGGGGAGATACGCAGTATTTT
CASSAGLQGGGDTQYF
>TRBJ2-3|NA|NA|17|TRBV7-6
TGTGCCAGCAGCTTAGTCTCAGGGGCGCTTAGCACAGATACGCAGTATTTT
CASSLVSGALSTDTQYF
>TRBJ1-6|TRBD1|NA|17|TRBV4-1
TGCGCCAGCAGCCAATTCGGGACAGGGGCTCGAAATTCACCCCTCCACTTT
CASSQFGTGARNSPLHF
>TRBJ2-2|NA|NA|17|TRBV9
TGTGCCAGCAGCGTGAGCCCCAGGGGATCGAACACCGGGGAGCTGTTTTTT
CASSVSPRGSNTGELFF
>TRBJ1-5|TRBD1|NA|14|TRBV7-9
TGTGCCAGCAGCTTGGGGGACAGAAATCAGCCCCAGCATTTT
CASSLGDRNQPQHF
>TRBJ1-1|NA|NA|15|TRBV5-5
TGTGCCAGCAGAAGTACCGGGACAACGAACACTGAAGCTTTCTTT
CASRSTGTTNTEAFF
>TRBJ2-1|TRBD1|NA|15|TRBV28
TGTGCCAGCAGTTCGGACAGGGGACCCTACAATGAGCAGTTCTTC
CASSSDRGPYNEQFF
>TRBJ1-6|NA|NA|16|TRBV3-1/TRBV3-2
TGTGCCAGCAGCCCAGAGGGTCAGGCTTATGGGTCACCCCTCCACTTT
CASSPEGQAYGSPLHF
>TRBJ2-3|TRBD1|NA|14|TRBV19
TGTGCCAGTAGAGGGACAGGGCCTATAGGTACGCAGTATTTT
CASRGTGPIGTQYF